The text below deals with one TCR beta chain. Measured with immunoSEQ multiplex PCR; TCRdb has only the in-frame clones, and not every one. Of around 180,000 clones in the sample, 86% are singletons; the top ten hold around 9%. The sample belongs to a study of blood T cell repertoires in COVID-19. Whole-study context: Acute and convalescent COVID-19 specimens originated in the United States, Italy and Spain.

Unmatched junction bases numbered 4, after V lost 0 bases and J lost 5 bases. The CDR3 is 14 amino acids. Germline values: CDR1 SGHRS, CDR2 YFSETQ. Sequenced: PBMCs or T cells enriched from blood (not recorded which). The sequence was collected from a woman aged 30 to 39 who had recovered from COVID-19. V and J are TRBV5-1 and TRBJ2-5; TRBD2 agrees at 7 bases. CDR3 bases: TGCGCCAGCAGCTTGGAGGGACTATGGGAGACCCAGTACTTC. The encoded protein is CASSLEGLWETQYF. Supplemented by reference TRBV5-1 and TRBJ2-5, the full variable domain reads KAGVTQTPRYLIKTRGQQVTLSCSPISGHRSVSWYQQTPGQGLQFLFEYFSETQRNKGNFPGRFSGRQFSNSRSEMNVSTLELGDSALYLCASSLEGLWETQYFGPGTRLLVL.